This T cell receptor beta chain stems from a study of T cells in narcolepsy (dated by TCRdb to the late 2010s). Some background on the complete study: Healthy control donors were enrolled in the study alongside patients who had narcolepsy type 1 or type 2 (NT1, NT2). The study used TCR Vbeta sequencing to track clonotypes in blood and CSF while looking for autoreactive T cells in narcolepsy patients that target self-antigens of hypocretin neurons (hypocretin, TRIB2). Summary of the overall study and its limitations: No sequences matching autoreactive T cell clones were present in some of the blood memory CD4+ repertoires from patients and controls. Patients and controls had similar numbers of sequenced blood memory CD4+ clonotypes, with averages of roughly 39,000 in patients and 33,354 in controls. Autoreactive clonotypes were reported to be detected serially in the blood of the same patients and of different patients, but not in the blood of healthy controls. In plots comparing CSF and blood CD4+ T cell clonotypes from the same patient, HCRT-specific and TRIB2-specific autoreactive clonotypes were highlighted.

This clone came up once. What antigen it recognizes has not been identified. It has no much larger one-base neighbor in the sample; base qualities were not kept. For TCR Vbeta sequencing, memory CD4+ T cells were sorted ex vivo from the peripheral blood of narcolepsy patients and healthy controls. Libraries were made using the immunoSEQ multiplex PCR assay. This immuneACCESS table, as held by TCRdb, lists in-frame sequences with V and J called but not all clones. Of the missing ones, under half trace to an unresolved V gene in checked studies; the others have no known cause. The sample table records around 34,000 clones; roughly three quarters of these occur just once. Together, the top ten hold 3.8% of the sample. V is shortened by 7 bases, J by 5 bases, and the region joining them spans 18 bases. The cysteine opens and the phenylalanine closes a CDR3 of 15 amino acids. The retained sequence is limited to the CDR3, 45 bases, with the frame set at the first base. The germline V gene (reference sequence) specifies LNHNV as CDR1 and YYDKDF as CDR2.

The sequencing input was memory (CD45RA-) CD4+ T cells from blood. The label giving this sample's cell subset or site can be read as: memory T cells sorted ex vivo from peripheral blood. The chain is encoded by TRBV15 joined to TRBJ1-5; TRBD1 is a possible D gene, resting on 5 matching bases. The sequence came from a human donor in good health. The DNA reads TGTGCCACCACCCCTGAAGCAGGGCGAGATCAGCCCCAGCATTTT. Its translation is CATTPEAGRDQPQHF.